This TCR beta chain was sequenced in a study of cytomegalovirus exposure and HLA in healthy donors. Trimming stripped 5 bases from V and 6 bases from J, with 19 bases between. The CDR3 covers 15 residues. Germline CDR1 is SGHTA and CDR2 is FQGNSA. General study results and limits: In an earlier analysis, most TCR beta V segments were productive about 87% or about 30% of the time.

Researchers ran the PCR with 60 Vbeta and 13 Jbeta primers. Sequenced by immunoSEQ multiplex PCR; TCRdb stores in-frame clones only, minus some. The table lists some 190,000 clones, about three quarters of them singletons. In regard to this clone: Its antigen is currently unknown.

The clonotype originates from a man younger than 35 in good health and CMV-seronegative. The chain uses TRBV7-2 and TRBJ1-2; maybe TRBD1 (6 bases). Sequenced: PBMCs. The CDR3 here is CASSPSRQVSNGYTF. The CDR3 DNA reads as TGTGCCAGCAGCCCCTCCCGACAGGTGTCTAATGGCTACACCTTC.